The entry that follows covers one T cell receptor (beta chain) sequence. The time point denotes: baseline, week 1 (first vaccination visit). The treatment was: pre-vaccination baseline after standard-of-care therapy. Some clones are missing from TCRdb's copy, which holds only in-frame ones; the method was immunoSEQ multiplex PCR. The table includes approximately 54,000 clones, about four fifths detected once. The data were obtained in a study of a mutant IDH1 vaccine in newly diagnosed glioma. Overall study context: Males made up 62.5% and females roughly 40% of treated patients, whose mean age was approximately 44 years. Those enrolled had earlier been treated with radiotherapy, temozolomide, or both, mostly both.

V lost 4 bases and J lost 2, with 16 bases in between. Germline assignment: CDR1 SGHTA and CDR2 FQGNSA. This CDR3 contains 16 residues. The receptor's source is a man between 18 and 29 years old with glioma. The sequenced sample was PBMCs, obtained from a glioma patient treated with radiotherapy, temozolomide or both. This rearrangement joins TRBV7-2 to TRBJ2-3; either TRBD1 or TRBD2 may fit D (6 bases each). Written as DNA, the CDR3 is TGTGCCAGCAGCTACGGAGGGGGTGGGACCACAGATACGCAGTATTTT. This gives the protein CASSYGGGGTTDTQYF.